These 21 T cell receptor beta chains were all obtained from the same sample, sequenced in a study of T cells in Graves' hyperthyroidism and ophthalmopathy. RNA transcripts provided the source from which TCR beta CDR3 regions were amplified. The primer set for the first-round RT-PCR of the TCR CDR3 was HTBI. MiXCR was run by TCRdb on the multiplex PCR reads, yielding one entry per CDR3 protein. The table records some 600,000 distinct CDR3 sequences, more than 11% of them present only once. The sample consisted of blood. These receptors all stem from a woman aged 25 to 39 with Graves' hyperthyroidism that later progressed to Graves' ophthalmopathy.

This clonotype was counted between two and nine times. V gene TRBV20-1 combines with J gene TRBJ2-2, with 11 bases aligning to TRBD2. CDR1 is DFQATT, CDR2 SNEGSKA, per germline (reference sequence). The CDR3 extends over 16 amino acids. J gave up 4 bases and V 4 bases, and 8 bases lay outside the gene matches. CDR3 in DNA: TGCAGTGCTACTTCTAGCGGGAGGTGGGGCACCGGGGAGCTGTTTTTT. Encoded protein: CSATSSGRWGTGELFF.

As for this clonotype: Since a much larger clone is just one base distant, this may be a read error. The rearrangement links TRBV28 to TRBJ2-7; no clear D gene. This CDR3 spans 14 amino acids. Germline V gives CDR1 MDHEN, CDR2 SYDVKM. Trimming left V 5 bases short and J 2 bases short, with 13 bases between. The CDR3 is CASSSTTITYEQYF. CDR3 sequence (DNA): TGTGCCAGCAGTAGTACTACCATAACCTACGAGCAGTACTTC.

The table lists this clonotype with a few counts. CDR3 region: CASSLAWGDYNEQFF. The CDR3 DNA reads as TGTGCCAGCAGCTTAGCGTGGGGAGACTACAATGAGCAGTTCTTC. The rearrangement links TRBV7-6 to TRBJ2-1; TRBD2 might be the D (5 bases). The germline CDR1 and CDR2 sequences are SGHVS and FNYEAQ. Trimming removed 0 bases at V and 3 bases at J, with 9 bases between. The CDR3 has 15 amino acids.

This clonotype occurred a few times. One end of the junction is discordant with germline, which a read error may explain. J is TRBJ2-1 and V is TRBV3-1; possibly TRBD2 for D (6 bases). The length of the CDR3 is 15 residues. Germline CDR1 LGHDT, CDR2 YNNKEL (reference sequence). The CDR3 reads CASSQAGVYYNGQFF. For the CDR3, the DNA is TGTGCCAGCAGCCAAGCGGGAGTCTACTACAATGGGCAGTTCTTC.

The table lists this clonotype with many counts. V is TRBV11-2 and J is TRBJ1-4, with D tentatively TRBD1 (5 bases). The CDR3 has 20 residues. Germline V gene lookup returns CDR1 SGHAT and CDR2 FQNNGV. Deletions cut 5 bases from V and 1 base from J, with 26 bases between. The CDR3 spells CASSLGWGRLLGLTNEKLFF. CDR3 sequence (DNA): TGTGCCAGCAGCCTCGGTTGGGGACGACTTTTGGGATTAACTAATGAAAAACTGTTTTTT.

This clonotype showed up many times. V gene TRBV27 combines with J gene TRBJ2-1; 7 bases are a match to TRBD2. Trimming at V came to 5 bases and at J to 5 bases, leaving 9 bases not matched to a gene. The CDR3 covers 15 residues. Germline CDR1 and CDR2: MNHEY and SMNVEV (reference sequence). This CDR3 is CASSVWGEGHNEQFF. Here the CDR3 DNA reads TGTGCCAGCAGTGTTTGGGGGGAGGGCCACAATGAGCAGTTCTTC.

As for this clonotype: One end of the junction does not line up with germline, which may come from a read error. The chain recombines TRBV7-2 with TRBJ2-2; 10 nucleotides match TRBD2. Per the germline V gene, CDR1 is SGHTA and CDR2 is FQGNSA. The CDR3 sequence is 16 residues long. CDR3 coding DNA: TGTGCCAGGGGGCCTACGGGGACTAGCGACGCCGGGGAGCTGTTCTTT. The encoded protein is CARGPTGTSDAGELFF.

In its sample, this clonotype was seen many times. The chain couples TRBV24-1 to TRBJ1-1; 8 positions agree with TRBD1. CDR1 is KGHDR, CDR2 SFDVKD, per germline. The J segment lost 4 bases and the V segment lost 6 bases, leaving 9 bases of the junction unmatched. This CDR3 region has 15 residues. The DNA of the CDR3 is TGTGCCACCAGTCCGACCGGACAGGGAGGCACTGAAGCTTTCTTT. Protein product: CATSPTGQGGTEAFF.

Many counts were recorded for this clonotype. The chain recombines TRBV6-5 with TRBJ2-5; TRBD1 aligns across 11 bases. The CDR3 length is 16 residues. With V trimmed by 0 bases and J by 5 bases, 5 bases remained unmatched. Germline assignment: CDR1 MNHEY and CDR2 SVGAGI. The CDR3: CASSYSDRGLGETQYF. CDR3 nucleotide sequence: TGTGCCAGCAGTTACTCGGACAGGGGGCTCGGGGAGACCCAGTACTTC.

In the case of this clonotype: A much larger clone sits a single nucleotide away, making a read error possible. This sequence joins TRBV7-2 and TRBJ1-1; D is uncertain. CDR3 length: 14 residues. Trimming took off 4 bases at V and 7 bases at J, with 16 bases between the two ends. Germline lookup yields CDR1 SGHTA and CDR2 FQGNSA. This CDR3 is CASSSDPIPHEAFF. DNA for the CDR3: TGTGCCAGCAGCTCAGATCCGATCCCCCATGAAGCTTTCTTT.

This clonotype was seen at least ten times. This rearrangement joins TRBV28 to TRBJ2-5; D is ambiguous. Trimming removed 1 base from V and 4 bases from J, with 1 base in between. Germline CDR1 MDHEN, CDR2 SYDVKM. This CDR3 comprises 11 residues. The CDR3 DNA follows: TGTGCCAGCAGTTTATTAGAGACCCAGTACTTC. It translates to CASSLLETQYF. The full variable domain, completed using reference TRBV28 and TRBJ2-5, is DVKVTQSSRYLVKRTGEKVFLECVQDMDHENMFWYRQDPGLGLRLIYFSYDVKMKEKGDIPEGYSVSREKKERFSLILESASTNQTSMYLCASSLLETQYFGPGTRLLVL.

V and J are TRBV12-3 or TRBV12-4 and TRBJ2-5; 10 nucleotides agree with TRBD2. The CDR3 loop spans 13 amino acids. V trimming: 6 bases; J trimming: 2 bases; junction bases outside the gene matches: 0. The CDR3 spells CASRLAGQETQYF. In DNA form, the CDR3 reads TGTGCCAGCAGACTAGCGGGACAAGAGACCCAGTACTTC.

In this sample, this clonotype turned up many times. V gene TRBV27 combines with J gene TRBJ1-4; tentative D call: TRBD1 (5 bases). This CDR3 region has 15 residues. Germline loops: CDR1 MNHEY, CDR2 SMNVEV (reference sequence). V was cut by 7 bases and J by 12 bases, with 24 bases left in between. The DNA of the CDR3 is TGTGCCAGCAAGGCCACTCGAGGGGTAGTGGAAGAACTGTTTTTT. Its translation: CASKATRGVVEELFF.

This clonotype was observed at least ten times. This chain joins TRBV11-3 and TRBJ1-2; 12 bases map to TRBD1. The trim removed 5 bases at V and 5 bases at J, leaving 12 bases unmatched. Germline lookup yields CDR1 SGHNT and CDR2 YENEEA. This CDR3 is built from 17 residues. This CDR3 is CASSAAGTGGNLYGYTF. For the CDR3, the DNA is TGTGCCAGCAGCGCGGCCGGGACAGGGGGCAATCTTTATGGCTACACCTTC.

The rearrangement links TRBV20-1 to TRBJ1-4; a weak D match, TRBD1 (5 bases). The V end was cut by 6 bases, the J end by 2 bases, with 13 bases between. The germline gives CDR1 DFQATT, CDR2 SNEGSKA (reference sequence). The CDR3 has 14 amino acids. CDR3 residues: CSAQPGGTNEKLFF. The CDR3 DNA reads as TGCAGTGCCCAGCCCGGGGGGACTAATGAAAAACTGTTTTTT.

This clonotype was observed at least ten times. The rearrangement joins TRBV10-3 to TRBJ2-3, with 16 bases lining up with TRBD2. Trimming took 10 bases from V and 4 from J; bases not matched to a gene: 2. CDR1 and CDR2 (germline): ENHRY, SYGVKD. There are 14 residues in the CDR3. CDR3 DNA sequence: TGTGCCACCGGGACTAGCGGGAGGGCAGATACGCAGTATTTT. It encodes CATGTSGRADTQYF.

This clonotype was detected ten times or more. V usage is TRBV11-2 and J usage is TRBJ2-3; D is ambiguous. CDR3 size: 13 residues. Germline V gene sequence: CDR1 SGHAT, CDR2 FQNNGV. Trimming stripped 5 bases from V and 3 bases from J, with 9 bases between. As DNA, the CDR3 is TGTGCCAGCAGCCGATACGGGACAGATACGCAGTATTTT. Its protein product is CASSRYGTDTQYF. Supplemented by reference TRBV11-2 and TRBJ2-3, the full variable domain reads EAGVAQSPRYKIIEKRQSVAFWCNPISGHATLYWYQQILGQGPKLLIQFQNNGVVDDSQLPKDRFSAERLKGVDSTLKIQPAKLEDSAVYLCASSRYGTDTQYFGPGTRLTVL.

Comments on this clonotype: This may arise from a read error, as a much more abundant clone is one base away. This chain links TRBV29-1 with TRBJ1-1; D ambiguous. In germline, CDR1 is SQVTM, CDR2 ANQGSEA. The CDR3 has 11 amino acids. The CDR3 DNA sequence: TGCAGCGTTGATCGGGGTGGGGAAGCTTCCTTT. It translates to CSVDRGGEASF.

This clonotype appeared many times. The chain carries TRBV28 and TRBJ2-7; 9 bases are shared with TRBD1. CDR1 is MDHEN, CDR2 SYDVKM, per germline. With V trimmed by 5 bases and J by 5 bases, 7 bases remained unmatched. CDR3 size: 14 residues. The CDR3 DNA is TGTGCCAGCAGTCAGGACAGGGGCATGGACGAGCAGTACTTC. Amino acids: CASSQDRGMDEQYF.

This clonotype has a count of ten or more. The chain employs TRBV27 and TRBJ2-3; D may match TRBD1 or TRBD2 (6 bases each). The V end lost 5 bases, the J end lost 5 bases, and 17 bases lay between the germline ends. The CDR3 spans 15 residues. Germline V gene data show CDR1 as MNHEY and CDR2 as SMNVEV (reference sequence). DNA of the CDR3: TGTGCCAGCAGTCCCTTAGCGGAGGGGGAAGATACGCAGTATTTT. Protein: CASSPLAEGEDTQYF.

A remark on this clonotype: A much larger clone lies one base from this, so it may be a read error. CDR3 region: CAWSLLLGFNEQFF. The CDR3, as DNA: TGTGCCTGGAGTCTCCTTCTAGGGTTCAATGAGCAGTTCTTC. This chain uses TRBV30 with TRBJ2-1, with D unclear. The CDR3 is 14 residues long. CDR1 and CDR2 (germline): GTSNPN, SVGIG (reference sequence). V gave up 2 bases and J gave up 6 bases, with 14 bases separating them.